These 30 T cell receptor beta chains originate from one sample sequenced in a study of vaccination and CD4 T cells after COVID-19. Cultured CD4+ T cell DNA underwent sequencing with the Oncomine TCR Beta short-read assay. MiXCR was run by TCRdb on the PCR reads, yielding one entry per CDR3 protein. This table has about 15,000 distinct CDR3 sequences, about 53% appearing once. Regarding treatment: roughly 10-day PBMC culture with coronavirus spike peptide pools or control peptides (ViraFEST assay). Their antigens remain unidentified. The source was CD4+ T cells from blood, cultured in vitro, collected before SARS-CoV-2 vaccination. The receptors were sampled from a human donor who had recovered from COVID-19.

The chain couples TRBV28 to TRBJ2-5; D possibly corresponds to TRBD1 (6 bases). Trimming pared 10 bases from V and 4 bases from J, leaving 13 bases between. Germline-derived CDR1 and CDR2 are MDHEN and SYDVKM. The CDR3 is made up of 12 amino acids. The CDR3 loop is CATDVRGETQYF. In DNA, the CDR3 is TGTGCCACCGACGTCAGGGGAGAGACCCAGTACTTC. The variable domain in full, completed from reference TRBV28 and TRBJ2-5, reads DVKVTQSSRYLVKRTGEKVFLECVQDMDHENMFWYRQDPGLGLRLIYFSYDVKMKEKGDIPEGYSVSREKKERFSLILESASTNQTSMYLCATDVRGETQYFGPGTRLLVL.

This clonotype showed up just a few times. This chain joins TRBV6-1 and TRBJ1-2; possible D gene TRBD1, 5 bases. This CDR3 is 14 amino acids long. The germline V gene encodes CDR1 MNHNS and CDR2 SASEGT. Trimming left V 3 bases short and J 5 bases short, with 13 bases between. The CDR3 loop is CASSDWGIGYGYTF. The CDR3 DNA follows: TGTGCCAGCAGTGATTGGGGCATCGGTTATGGCTACACCTTC.

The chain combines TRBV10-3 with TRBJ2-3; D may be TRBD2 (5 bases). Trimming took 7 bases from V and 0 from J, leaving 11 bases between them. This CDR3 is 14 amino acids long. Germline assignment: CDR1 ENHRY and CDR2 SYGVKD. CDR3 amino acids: CAIKAAISTDTQYF. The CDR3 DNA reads TGTGCCATCAAAGCGGCTATAAGCACAGATACGCAGTATTTT.

In DNA form, the CDR3 reads TGCAGTGCTACCAAGCAGAACACCGGGGAGCTGTTTTTT. It translates to CSATKQNTGELFF. The gene calls are TRBV20-1 and TRBJ2-2; D ambiguous. Trimming shortened V by 4 bases and J by 1 base, and 7 bases separated the two germline ends. Germline V gene data show CDR1 as DFQATT and CDR2 as SNEGSKA (reference sequence). The CDR3 has 13 amino acids.

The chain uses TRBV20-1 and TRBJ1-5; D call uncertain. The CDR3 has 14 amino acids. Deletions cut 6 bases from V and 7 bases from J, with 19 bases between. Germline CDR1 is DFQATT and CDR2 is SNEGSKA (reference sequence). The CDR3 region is CSAPPPGRRQPQHF. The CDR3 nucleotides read TGCAGTGCACCTCCCCCTGGCCGCAGGCAGCCCCAGCATTTT.

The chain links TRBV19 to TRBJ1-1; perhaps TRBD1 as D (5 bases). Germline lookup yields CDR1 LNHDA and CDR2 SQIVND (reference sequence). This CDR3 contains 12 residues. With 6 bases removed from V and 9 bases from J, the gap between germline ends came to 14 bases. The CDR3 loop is CASSHRDGKAFF. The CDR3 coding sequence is TGTGCCAGTAGCCACCGGGACGGGAAAGCTTTCTTT.

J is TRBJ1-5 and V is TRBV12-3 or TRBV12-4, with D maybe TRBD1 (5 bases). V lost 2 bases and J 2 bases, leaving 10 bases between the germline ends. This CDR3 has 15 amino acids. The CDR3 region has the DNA TGTGCCAGCAGTTTAAGAGGGGCGGGCAATCAGCCCCAGCATTTT. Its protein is CASSLRGAGNQPQHF.

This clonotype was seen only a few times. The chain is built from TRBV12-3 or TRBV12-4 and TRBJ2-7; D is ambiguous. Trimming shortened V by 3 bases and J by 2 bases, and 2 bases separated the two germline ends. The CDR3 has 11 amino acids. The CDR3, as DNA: TGTGCCAGCAGTTTTGCCTACGAGCAGTACTTC. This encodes CASSFAYEQYF.

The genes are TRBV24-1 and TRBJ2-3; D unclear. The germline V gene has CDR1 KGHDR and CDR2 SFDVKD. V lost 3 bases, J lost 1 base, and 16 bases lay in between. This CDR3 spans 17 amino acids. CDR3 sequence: CATSDTLSKGGTDTQYF. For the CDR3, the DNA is TGTGCCACCAGTGATACGCTTTCGAAAGGTGGCACAGATACGCAGTATTTT.

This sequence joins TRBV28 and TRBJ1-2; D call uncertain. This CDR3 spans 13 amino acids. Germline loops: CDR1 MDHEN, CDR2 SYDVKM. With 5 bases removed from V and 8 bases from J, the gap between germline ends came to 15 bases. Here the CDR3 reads CASSPLGVAGYTF. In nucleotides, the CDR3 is TGTGCCAGCAGTCCCTTAGGCGTTGCCGGCTACACCTTC.

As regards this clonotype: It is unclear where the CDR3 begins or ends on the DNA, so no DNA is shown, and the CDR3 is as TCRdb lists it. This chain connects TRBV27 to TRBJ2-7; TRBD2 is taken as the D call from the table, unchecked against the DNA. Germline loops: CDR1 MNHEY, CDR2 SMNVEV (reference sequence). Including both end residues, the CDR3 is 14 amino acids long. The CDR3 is CASSLAQAPREQYF.

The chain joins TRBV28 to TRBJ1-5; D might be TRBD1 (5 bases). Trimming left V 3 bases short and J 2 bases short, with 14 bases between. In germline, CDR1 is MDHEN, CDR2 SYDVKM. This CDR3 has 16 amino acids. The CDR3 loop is CASSFEWGDGNQPQHF. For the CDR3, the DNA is TGTGCCAGCAGTTTCGAGTGGGGGGACGGCAATCAGCCCCAGCATTTT.

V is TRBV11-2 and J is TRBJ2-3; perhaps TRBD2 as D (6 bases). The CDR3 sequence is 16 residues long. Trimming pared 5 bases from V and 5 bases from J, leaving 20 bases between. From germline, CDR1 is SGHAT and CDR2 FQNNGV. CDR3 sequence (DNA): TGTGCCAGCAGCCCGAGTCCGCGGGATAGGGGAGATACGCAGTATTTT. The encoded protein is CASSPSPRDRGDTQYF.

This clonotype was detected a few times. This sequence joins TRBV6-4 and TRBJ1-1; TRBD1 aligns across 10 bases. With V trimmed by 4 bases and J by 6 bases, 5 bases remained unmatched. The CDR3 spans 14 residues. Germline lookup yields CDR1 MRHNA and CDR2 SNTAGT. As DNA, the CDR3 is TGTGCCAGCAGTGCGGGACAGGGGTACGCTGAAGCTTTCTTT. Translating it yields CASSAGQGYAEAFF.

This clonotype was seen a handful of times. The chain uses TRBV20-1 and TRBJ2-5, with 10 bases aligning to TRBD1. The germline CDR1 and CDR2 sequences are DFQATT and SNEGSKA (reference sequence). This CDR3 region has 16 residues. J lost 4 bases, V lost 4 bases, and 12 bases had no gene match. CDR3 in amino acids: CSATPTDRGFGETQYF. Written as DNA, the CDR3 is TGCAGTGCTACCCCGACGGACAGGGGGTTTGGAGAGACCCAGTACTTC.

The CDR3 bases are TGTGCCAGCAGGGCGACAGGGTACGGGCAGCCCCAGCATTTT. Translating gives CASRATGYGQPQHF. V usage is TRBV28 and J usage is TRBJ1-5; TRBD1 matches at 7 bases. This CDR3 is built from 14 residues. The ends lost 6 bases at V and 7 bases at J; junction bases unmatched: 9. Germline assignment: CDR1 MDHEN and CDR2 SYDVKM. Looking up the rest from reference TRBV28 and TRBJ1-5 gives the full variable domain: DVKVTQSSRYLVKRTGEKVFLECVQDMDHENMFWYRQDPGLGLRLIYFSYDVKMKEKGDIPEGYSVSREKKERFSLILESASTNQTSMYLCASRATGYGQPQHFGDGTRLSIL.

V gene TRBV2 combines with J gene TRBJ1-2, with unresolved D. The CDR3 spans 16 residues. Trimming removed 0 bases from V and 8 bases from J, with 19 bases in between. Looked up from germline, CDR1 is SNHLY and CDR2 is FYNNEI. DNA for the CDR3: TGTGCCAGCAGTGAAGCGCTTCGGGGTCGTACGGGAGGCTACACCTTC. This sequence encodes CASSEALRGRTGGYTF.

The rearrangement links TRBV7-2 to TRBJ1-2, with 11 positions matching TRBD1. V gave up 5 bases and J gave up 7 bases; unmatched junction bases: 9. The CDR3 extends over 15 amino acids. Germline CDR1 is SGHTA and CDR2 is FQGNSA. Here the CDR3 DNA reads TGTGCCAGCAGCCCAGACCGGACAGGGGGCGGTGGCTACACCTTC. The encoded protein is CASSPDRTGGGGYTF.

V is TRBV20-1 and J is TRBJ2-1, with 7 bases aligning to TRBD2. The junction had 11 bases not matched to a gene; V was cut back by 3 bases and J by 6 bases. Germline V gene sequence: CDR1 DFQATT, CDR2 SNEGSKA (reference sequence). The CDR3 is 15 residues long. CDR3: CSASEAGPSVNEQFF. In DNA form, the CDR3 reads TGCAGTGCTAGTGAAGCGGGGCCCTCAGTCAATGAGCAGTTCTTC.

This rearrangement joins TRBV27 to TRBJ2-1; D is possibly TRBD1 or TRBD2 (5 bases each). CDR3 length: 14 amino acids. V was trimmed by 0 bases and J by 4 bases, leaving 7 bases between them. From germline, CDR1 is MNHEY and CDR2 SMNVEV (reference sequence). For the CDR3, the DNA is TGTGCCAGCAGTTTATCGAGGGGATACAATGAGCAGTTCTTC. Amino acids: CASSLSRGYNEQFF.

The CDR3 nucleotides read TGTGCCAGCAGCGGACAGGGGACAGGCTATGGCTACACCTTC. It translates to CASSGQGTGYGYTF. This chain uses TRBV7-2 with TRBJ1-2; 9 bases are a match to TRBD1. V gave up 5 bases and J gave up 4 bases; unmatched junction bases: 5. Germline assignment: CDR1 SGHTA and CDR2 FQGNSA. The CDR3 is made up of 14 amino acids.

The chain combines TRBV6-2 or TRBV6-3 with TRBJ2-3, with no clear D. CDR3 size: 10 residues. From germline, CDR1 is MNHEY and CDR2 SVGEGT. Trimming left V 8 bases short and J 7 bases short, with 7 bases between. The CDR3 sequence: CASATNTQYF. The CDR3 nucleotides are TGTGCCAGCGCCACTAATACGCAGTATTTT.

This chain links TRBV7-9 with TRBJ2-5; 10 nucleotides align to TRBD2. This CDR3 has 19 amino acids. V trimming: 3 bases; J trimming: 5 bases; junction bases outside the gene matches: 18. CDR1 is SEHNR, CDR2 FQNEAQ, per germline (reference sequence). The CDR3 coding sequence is TGTGCCAGCAGCTTGCAGTACAGGCTAGCGGGAGACCCAGGGGAGACCCAGTACTTC. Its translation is CASSLQYRLAGDPGETQYF.

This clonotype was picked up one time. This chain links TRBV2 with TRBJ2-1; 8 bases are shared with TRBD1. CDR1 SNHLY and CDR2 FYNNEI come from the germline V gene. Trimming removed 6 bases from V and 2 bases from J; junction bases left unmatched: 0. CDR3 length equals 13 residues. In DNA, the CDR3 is TGTGCCAGCAGGGACAGGGCCTACAATGAGCAGTTCTTC. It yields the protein CASRDRAYNEQFF.

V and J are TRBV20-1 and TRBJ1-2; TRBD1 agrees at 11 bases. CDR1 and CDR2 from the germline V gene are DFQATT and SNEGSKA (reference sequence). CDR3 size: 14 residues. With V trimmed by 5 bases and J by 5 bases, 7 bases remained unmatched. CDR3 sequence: CSAQGQGALYGYTF. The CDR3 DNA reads TGCAGTGCTCAAGGACAGGGGGCATTGTATGGCTACACCTTC.

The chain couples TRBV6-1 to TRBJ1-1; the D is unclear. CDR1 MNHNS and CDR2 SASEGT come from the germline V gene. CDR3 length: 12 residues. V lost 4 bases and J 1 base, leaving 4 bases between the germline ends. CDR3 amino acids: CASSAQNTEAFF. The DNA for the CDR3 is TGTGCCAGCAGTGCTCAGAACACTGAAGCTTTCTTT.

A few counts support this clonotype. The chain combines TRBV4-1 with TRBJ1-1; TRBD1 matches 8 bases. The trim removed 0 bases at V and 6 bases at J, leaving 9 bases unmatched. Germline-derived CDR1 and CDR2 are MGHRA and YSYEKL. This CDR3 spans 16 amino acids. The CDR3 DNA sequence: TGCGCCAGCAGCCAAGATCCCCGACCGACAGGGGCTGAAGCTTTCTTT. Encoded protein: CASSQDPRPTGAEAFF.

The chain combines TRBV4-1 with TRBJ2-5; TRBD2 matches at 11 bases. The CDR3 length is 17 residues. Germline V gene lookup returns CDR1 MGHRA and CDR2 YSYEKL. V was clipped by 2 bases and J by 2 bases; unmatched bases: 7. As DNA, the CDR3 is TGCGCCAGCAGCCAACGCGGACTAGCGGGCCTGCAAGAGACCCAGTACTTC. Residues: CASSQRGLAGLQETQYF.

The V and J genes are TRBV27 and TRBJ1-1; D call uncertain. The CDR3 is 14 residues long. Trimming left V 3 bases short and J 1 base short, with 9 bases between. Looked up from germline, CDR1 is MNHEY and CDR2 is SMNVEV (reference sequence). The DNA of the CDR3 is TGTGCCAGCAGTTTTGCCCGGCGGAACACTGAAGCTTTCTTT. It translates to CASSFARRNTEAFF.

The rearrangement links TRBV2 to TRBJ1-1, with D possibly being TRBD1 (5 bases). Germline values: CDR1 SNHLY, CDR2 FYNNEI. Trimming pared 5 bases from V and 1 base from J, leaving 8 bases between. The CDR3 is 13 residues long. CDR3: CASSLGENTEAFF. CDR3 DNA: TGTGCCAGCAGTTTGGGGGAGAACACTGAAGCTTTCTTT.